These T cell receptor beta chains were read from a single sample in a study of tumor-infiltrating lymphocytes in primary liver carcinoma. TCRdb passed the multiplex PCR reads through MiXCR, listing each CDR3 protein once. Altogether about 320,000 distinct CDR3 sequences are present, approximately 60% being singletons, with the ten largest covering around 9.5%. The sequencing sample was made of peripheral blood. All receptors come from a man aged 35 to 55 with primary liver carcinoma and hepatitis B virus infection. The CDR3 runs from the conserved cysteine through the conserved F or W. The D gene is left open where the match is weak. Size is stated for part of the rows, as once, few or many counts, or as a class when the clone is expanded.

clone_size	v_call	j_call	cdr3_length	d_call	cdr3_aa	cdr3_nt
.	TRBV29-1	TRBJ1-2	13	.	CSVEGHENYGYTF	TGCAGCGTTGAAGGACACGAGAACTATGGTTACACCTTC
.	TRBV5-4	TRBJ2-7	15	TRBD2	CASGSGTSGLYEQYF	TGTGCCAGCGGTTCCGGGACTAGCGGGCTCTACGAGCAGTACTTC
.	TRBV2	TRBJ1-5	14	TRBD1	CASKRDRVNQPQHF	TGTGCCAGCAAAAGGGACAGGGTCAATCAGCCCCAGCATTTT
many	TRBV29-1	TRBJ2-3	11	.	CSVPGTDTQYF	TGCAGCGTCCCAGGGACAGATACGCAGTATTTT
many	TRBV6-2/TRBV6-3	TRBJ2-7	13	TRBD2	CASRGSGNYEQYF	TGTGCCAGCAGAGGTAGCGGGAACTACGAGCAGTACTTC
.	TRBV11-2	TRBJ2-1	14	.	CAGSPRITLNEQFF	TGTGCCGGCAGCCCCAGGATTACCCTCAATGAGCAGTTCTTC
many	TRBV6-1	TRBJ2-1	14	TRBD2	CASIDLAGNNEQFF	TGTGCCAGCATCGACCTAGCGGGGAACAATGAGCAGTTCTTC
many	TRBV29-1	TRBJ2-7	12	.	CSVGLGVYEQYF	TGCAGCGTTGGACTGGGCGTCTACGAGCAGTACTTC
.	TRBV28	TRBJ2-5	15	TRBD1	CASSRPGQGWETQYF	TGTGCCAGCTCCAGGCCGGGACAGGGGTGGGAGACCCAGTACTTC
few	TRBV7-8	TRBJ2-3	13	.	CASSFDVQHTRYF	TGTGCCAGCAGCTTTGACGTGCAGCATACGCGGTATTTT
few	TRBV5-1	TRBJ2-6	20	TRBD2	CASSFGGALGTGSGANVLTF	TGCGCCAGCAGCTTCGGGGGGGCCCTAGGAACCGGTTCCGGGGCCAACGTCCTGACTTTC
.	TRBV6-5	TRBJ2-1	14	.	CASTYAGSYNEQFF	TGTGCCAGCACCTACGCAGGGTCCTACAATGAGCAGTTCTTC
.	TRBV11-2	TRBJ2-1	15	TRBD1	CASSLAGTANNGQFF	TGTGCCAGTAGCTTAGCCGGGACAGCGAACAATGGGCAGTTCTTC
.	TRBV30	TRBJ2-4	14	.	CAWSVSEAKNIQYF	TGTGCCTGGAGTGTGTCTGAAGCCAAAAACATTCAGTACTTC
.	TRBV11-2	TRBJ2-7	16	TRBD2	CASTTIWTSGSSEQYF	TGTGCGAGCACCACAATCTGGACTAGCGGGAGTAGCGAGCAGTACTTC
few	TRBV6-1	TRBJ2-2	19	.	CASPLRGAGPFANTGELFF	TGTGCCAGCCCTCTAAGGGGGGCGGGCCCCTTCGCGAACACCGGGGAGCTGTTTTTT
many	TRBV6-1	TRBJ2-5	11	.	CATQVYETQYF	TGTGCCACCCAGGTTTACGAGACCCAGTACTTC
.	TRBV14	TRBJ2-7	15	TRBD1	CASSQGQGGFYEQYF	TGTGCCAGCAGCCAAGGACAGGGGGGGTTTTACGAGCAGTACTTC
few	TRBV7-9	TRBJ1-4	14	TRBD1	CASRGGTTNEKLFF	TGTGCCAGCAGAGGGGGCACAACTAATGAAAAACTGTTTTTT
.	TRBV4-2	TRBJ2-2	17	TRBD2	CASSLGLGGRNAGELFF	TGTGCCAGCAGCCTGGGACTAGGGGGGAGAAATGCCGGGGAGCTGTTTTTT
once	TRBV6-5	TRBJ2-5	17	.	CASSYSSSVGSQETQYF	TGTGCCAGCAGTTACTCGAGTAGTGTCGGGTCCCAAGAGACCCAGTATTTC
.	TRBV6-6	TRBJ2-1	15	TRBD1	CASSYRTGDNNEQFF	TGTGCCAGTAGCTATAGGACAGGGGACAACAATGAGCAATTCTTC
once	TRBV21-1	TRBJ1-6	19	.	CVSSKEDRNRGSYNSPLHF	TGTGTCAGCAGCAAAGAAGACCGGAACAGGGGCTCCTATAATTCACCCCTCCACTTT
many	TRBV5-4	TRBJ2-5	14	.	CASSFRDNQETQYF	TGTGCCAGCAGCTTCCGGGACAACCAAGAGACCCAGTACTTC
many	TRBV4-1	TRBJ1-4	15	.	CASSQRVATNEKLFF	TGCGCCAGCAGCCAACGGGTTGCAACTAATGAAAAACTGTTTTTT
.	TRBV12-3/TRBV12-4	TRBJ1-2	13	.	CATVQGGVSGYTF	TGTGCCACCGTACAGGGAGGCGTGAGTGGCTACACCTTC
.	TRBV30	TRBJ1-1	13	.	CAWSVVKGTEAFF	TGTGCCTGGAGTGTAGTTAAGGGCACCGAAGCTTTCTTT
.	TRBV6-6	TRBJ2-1	15	.	CANSYPRDGYNEQFF	TGTGCCAATAGTTACCCGAGAGACGGGTACAATGAGCAGTTCTTC
.	TRBV29-1	TRBJ1-1	16	TRBD1	CWAQPRGQGGDTEAFF	TGCTGGGCCCAGCCCCGGGGACAGGGGGGGGACACTGAAGCTTTCTTT
.	TRBV5-1	TRBJ2-1	16	.	CASSPMGSNSYNEQFF	TGCGCCAGCAGCCCGATGGGGAGCAACTCCTACAATGAGCAGTTCTTC
.	TRBV11-2	TRBJ2-1	16	.	CASSNQLRAGLDEQFF	TGTGCCAGCAGCAACCAGTTGAGGGCTGGGCTCGATGAGCAGTTCTTC
.	TRBV6-1	TRBJ2-7	15	TRBD1	CASSDGQAGTGEQYF	TGTGCCAGCAGTGATGGACAGGCCGGGACGGGGGAGCAGTACTTC
.	TRBV4-1	TRBJ1-2	16	.	CASSLPNRGLGYGYIF	TGCGCCAGCAGCCTTCCCAATCGGGGGTTGGGCTATGGCTACATCTTC
many	TRBV6-1	TRBJ2-1	14	.	CASSIQQGPNEQFF	TGTGCCAGCAGTATCCAACAGGGCCCCAATGAGCAGTTCTTC
.	TRBV6-1	TRBJ2-7	14	TRBD1	CASSETDRPYEQYF	TGTGCCAGCAGTGAGACGGACAGGCCCTACGAGCAGTACTTC
many	TRBV5-5	TRBJ2-5	15	TRBD1	CASSLGQGWTETQYF	TGTGCCAGCAGCCTAGGACAGGGTTGGACGGAGACCCAGTACTTC
.	TRBV11-2	TRBJ2-3	17	TRBD2	CASSQGLAGTEQWTQYF	TGTGCCAGCAGCCAAGGACTAGCGGGAACCGAGCAGTGGACGCAGTATTTT
once	TRBV5-1	TRBJ1-5	15	.	CASSFSRLGNQPQHF	TGCGCCAGCAGCTTCTCGAGGTTAGGCAATCAGCCCCAGCATTTT
.	TRBV12-3/TRBV12-4	TRBJ1-1	15	.	CASSPSQGLLDEAFF	TGTGCCAGCAGTCCCAGCCAGGGGTTGTTGGATGAAGCTTTCTTT
.	TRBV4-1	TRBJ1-6	14	TRBD1	CASSYRGPESPIHF	TGCGCCAGCAGCTATAGGGGGCCGGAGTCACCCATCCACTTT